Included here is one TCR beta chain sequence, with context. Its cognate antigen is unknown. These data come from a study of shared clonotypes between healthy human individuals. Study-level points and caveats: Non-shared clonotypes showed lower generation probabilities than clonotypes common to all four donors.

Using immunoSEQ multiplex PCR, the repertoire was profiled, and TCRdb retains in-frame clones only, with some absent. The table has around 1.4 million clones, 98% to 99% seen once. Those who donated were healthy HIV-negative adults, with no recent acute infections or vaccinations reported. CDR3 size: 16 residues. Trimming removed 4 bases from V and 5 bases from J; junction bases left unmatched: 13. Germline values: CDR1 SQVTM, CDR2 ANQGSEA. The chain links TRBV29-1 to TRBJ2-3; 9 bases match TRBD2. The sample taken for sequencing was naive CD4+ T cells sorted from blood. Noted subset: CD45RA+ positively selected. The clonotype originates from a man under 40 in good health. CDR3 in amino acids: CSVVGGVAGVGDTQYF. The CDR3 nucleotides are TGCAGCGTTGTAGGCGGGGTAGCGGGAGTAGGAGATACGCAGTATTTT.